These 26 T cell receptor beta chains originate from one sample sequenced in a study of post-analysis software for immune sequencing data. No antigen has been assigned to these receptors. Study-wide results and caveats: Higher frequency in patients than in controls was seen for five TRBV segments, with TRBV5-6, TRBV5-1 and TRBV20-1 among them.

Researchers reported that TCR beta cDNA libraries carried unique molecular identifiers. TCRdb called the PCR reads again in MiXCR, with one record for every CDR3 protein. Of roughly 800,000 distinct CDR3 sequences listed, approximately 30% are singletons. Input material: blood. These receptors were collected from a girl aged 10-17 years with multiple sclerosis.

This chain links TRBV7-9 with TRBJ1-1; D perhaps matches TRBD1 (6 bases). This CDR3 has 15 residues. V gave up 5 bases and J gave up 6 bases, with 19 bases separating them. CDR1 is SEHNR and CDR2 is FQNEAQ in the germline V gene (reference sequence). The CDR3 spells CASSLLQGKESEAFF. The CDR3 DNA follows: TGTGCCAGCAGCCTTTTACAGGGTAAGGAGTCTGAAGCTTTCTTT.

This clonotype was observed many times. This chain joins TRBV10-3 and TRBJ2-1, with D perhaps being TRBD1 or TRBD2 (7 bases each). Germline V lookup: CDR1 ENHRY, CDR2 SYGVKD. The CDR3 consists of 14 residues. Trimming pared 6 bases from V and 3 bases from J, leaving 12 bases between. Written as DNA, the CDR3 is TGTGCCATCAGGGGAGGGGGCCTCTACAATGAGCAGTTCTTC. Its translation is CAIRGGGLYNEQFF.

V is TRBV27 and J is TRBJ2-3, with 7 bases identical to TRBD1. Germline-derived CDR1 and CDR2 are MNHEY and SMNVEV (reference sequence). V was pared by 3 bases and J by 2 bases, with 11 bases of the junction left unmatched. CDR3 length equals 17 residues. CDR3 DNA: TGTGCCAGCAGTTTTAGTAGGACAGGACGTCTCACAGATACGCAGTATTTT. Protein sequence: CASSFSRTGRLTDTQYF.

The rearrangement links TRBV28 to TRBJ2-5; 7 bases are shared with TRBD1. Trimming cost V 7 bases and J 4 bases; bases outside gene matches: 9. Looked up from germline, CDR1 is MDHEN and CDR2 is SYDVKM. The CDR3 sequence is 14 residues long. CDR3 region: CASTPGGVGETQYF. CDR3 in DNA: TGTGCCAGCACTCCAGGGGGAGTAGGAGAGACCCAGTACTTC.

This rearrangement joins TRBV3-1 to TRBJ2-3; D unclear. The V and J ends lost 3 bases and 8 bases respectively, with 9 bases between them. Germline CDR1 is LGHDT and CDR2 is YNNKEL (reference sequence). The CDR3 runs 12 residues. DNA for the CDR3: TGTGCCAGCAGCCAGGAGCAAGCTACGCAGTATTTT. This sequence encodes CASSQEQATQYF.

The CDR3 DNA sequence: TGTGCCAGCAGCCAAGTACCCGGGACAGGGTATAGCAATGAGCAGTTCTTC. This codes for CASSQVPGTGYSNEQFF. V usage is TRBV3-1 and J usage is TRBJ2-1; 9 nucleotides line up with TRBD1. This CDR3 region has 17 residues. Unmatched junction bases numbered 10, after V lost 1 base and J lost 6 bases. CDR1 and CDR2 from the germline V gene are LGHDT and YNNKEL (reference sequence).

The chain uses TRBV20-1 and TRBJ1-1; D is unclear. The CDR3 covers 14 residues. V lost 3 bases and J lost 3, with 14 bases in between. Germline CDR1 reads DFQATT; CDR2 reads SNEGSKA (reference sequence). DNA for the CDR3: TGCAGTGCTAGCCGACTACAAATGGACACTGAAGCTTTCTTT. Encoded protein: CSASRLQMDTEAFF.

The chain is built from TRBV5-1 and TRBJ2-1; 11 nucleotides align to TRBD2. The CDR3 runs 15 residues. The germline V gene has CDR1 SGHRS and CDR2 YFSETQ. The V and J ends lost 1 base and 6 bases, in that order; junction bases with no gene match: 3. In DNA form, the CDR3 reads TGCGCCAGCAGCTTGCTAGCGGGAGGAATCAATGAGCAGTTCTTC. It encodes CASSLLAGGINEQFF.

The V call is TRBV29-1, the J call TRBJ2-1; a possible D gene is TRBD1 (5 bases). CDR3 size: 16 residues. Germline V gene sequence: CDR1 SQVTM, CDR2 ANQGSEA. V was shortened by 4 bases and J by 0 bases, with 16 bases between the two germline ends. The CDR3 is CSVAPARVGSYNEQFF. The DNA of the CDR3 is TGCAGCGTTGCTCCGGCCAGGGTGGGCTCCTACAATGAGCAGTTCTTC.

This clonotype appeared a few times. The rearrangement uses TRBV7-2 and TRBJ2-3; 11 positions match TRBD1. This CDR3 has 15 amino acids. Germline V gene lookup returns CDR1 SGHTA and CDR2 FQGNSA. J was trimmed by 4 bases and V by 1 base; bases with no gene match: 1. The CDR3: CASSLGTGGPDTQYF. The CDR3 region has the DNA TGTGCCAGCAGCTTAGGGACAGGGGGCCCAGATACGCAGTATTTT.

This clonotype was counted at least ten times. The rearrangement links TRBV28 to TRBJ2-1; 7 bases map to TRBD1. V lost 8 bases, J lost 9 bases, and 19 bases stayed unmatched. Germline V gene data show CDR1 as MDHEN and CDR2 as SYDVKM. This CDR3 is built from 16 residues. The CDR3, as DNA: TGTGCCAGCCAGGTTGGGTTGAGGGGGCGAGGGACTGAGCAGTTCTTC. Amino acids: CASQVGLRGRGTEQFF.

This rearrangement joins TRBV7-8 to TRBJ2-2, with TRBD2 as a possible D gene (6 bases). The CDR3 covers 17 residues. In germline, CDR1 is SGHVS, CDR2 FQNEAQ. V lost 5 bases, J lost 5 bases, and 21 bases lay in between. The CDR3 loop is CASSPLGGRENTGELFF. DNA for the CDR3: TGTGCCAGCAGCCCCCTTGGTGGGCGGGAAAATACCGGGGAGCTGTTTTTT.

This clonotype was detected only a few times. This chain links TRBV18 with TRBJ2-3, with D hard to call. This CDR3 region has 16 residues. The V end lost 3 bases, the J end lost 2 bases, and 15 bases lay between the germline ends. Germline V gene sequence: CDR1 KGHSH, CDR2 LQKENI. The DNA for the CDR3 is TGTGCCAGCTCACCGGTCGGGCTAGGGTTCACAGATACGCAGTATTTT. It codes for CASSPVGLGFTDTQYF.

V is TRBV7-2 and J is TRBJ2-3, with TRBD2 identical over 11 bases. This CDR3 is 15 amino acids long. CDR1 is SGHTA and CDR2 is FQGNSA in the germline V gene. With V trimmed by 2 bases and J by 4 bases, 2 bases remained unmatched. Written as DNA, the CDR3 is TGTGCCAGCAGCTTACAGGGACTAGCGGCAGATACGCAGTATTTT. Translation: CASSLQGLAADTQYF.

The rearrangement uses TRBV20-1 and TRBJ1-2; 10 bases agree with TRBD1. The V gene's germline CDR1 is DFQATT and CDR2 SNEGSKA (reference sequence). V trimming: 2 bases; J trimming: 6 bases; junction bases outside the gene matches: 12. This CDR3 is 16 amino acids long. The chain's CDR3 is CSARHHFGGQGDGYTF. The CDR3 coding sequence is TGCAGTGCTAGACACCATTTCGGAGGACAGGGGGATGGCTACACCTTC.

The table lists this clonotype with a few counts. This chain joins TRBV29-1 and TRBJ1-2; 7 nucleotides line up with TRBD1. The germline gives CDR1 SQVTM, CDR2 ANQGSEA. This CDR3 spans 15 amino acids. V lost 4 bases, J lost 2 bases, and 10 bases stayed unmatched. In DNA, the CDR3 is TGCAGCGTTGTGGGACTGAGGGGACAGAACTATGGCTACACCTTC. Protein: CSVVGLRGQNYGYTF.

This sequence joins TRBV20-1 and TRBJ2-1; D is ambiguous. Germline values: CDR1 DFQATT, CDR2 SNEGSKA (reference sequence). V dropped 3 bases and J dropped 0 bases, with 12 bases sitting between them. The CDR3 extends over 15 amino acids. The chain's CDR3 is CSASSVVGSYNEQFF. CDR3 DNA sequence: TGCAGTGCTAGTTCGGTAGTGGGCTCCTACAATGAGCAGTTCTTC.

The chain combines TRBV12-3 or TRBV12-4 with TRBJ2-1, with D possibly matching TRBD2 (6 bases). The CDR3 is 15 residues long. The ends were cut back, 6 bases at V and 4 bases at J, with 16 bases in the middle. CDR3: CASSLGGDVYNEQFF. CDR3 DNA: TGTGCCAGCAGCCTCGGGGGAGATGTGTACAATGAGCAGTTCTTC.

This clonotype was seen repeatedly, ten times or more. This chain connects TRBV20-1 to TRBJ2-3, with 8 bases fitting TRBD2. CDR1 and CDR2 from the germline V gene are DFQATT and SNEGSKA (reference sequence). The CDR3 is 16 residues long. Trimming took 1 base from V and 1 from J; bases not matched to a gene: 7. The CDR3, as DNA: TGCAGTGCTAGAGCCTTTCAAGCGGGGGGCACAGATACGCAGTATTTT. Translation gives CSARAFQAGGTDTQYF.

The rearrangement links TRBV9 to TRBJ2-7; D may be TRBD1 (5 bases). Trimming stripped 3 bases from V and 0 bases from J, with 19 bases between. The germline V gene has CDR1 SGDLS and CDR2 YYNGEE. This CDR3 region has 17 residues. In nucleotides, the CDR3 is TGTGCCAGCAGCGCGGGTAGTGTTGTCAGGGCCTCCTACGAGCAGTACTTC. Its translation is CASSAGSVVRASYEQYF. The full variable domain, completed using reference TRBV9 and TRBJ2-7, is DSGVTQTPKHLITATGQRVTLRCSPRSGDLSVYWYQQSLDQGLQFLIQYYNGEERAKGNILERFSAQQFPDLHSELNLSSLELGDSALYFCASSAGSVVRASYEQYFGPGTRLTVT.

This clonotype has a handful of counts. The chain joins TRBV7-2 to TRBJ2-7; 7 nucleotides line up with TRBD2. The CDR3 totals 14 residues. The V gene's germline CDR1 is SGHTA and CDR2 FQGNSA. V shed 3 bases and J 5 bases; nucleotides not matched to a gene: 7. The CDR3 protein is CASSLEREPNEQYF. The CDR3 DNA reads TGTGCCAGCAGCTTGGAGCGGGAACCCAACGAGCAGTACTTC.

This clonotype appeared a few times. The chain couples TRBV11-3 to TRBJ2-3; tentative D call: TRBD2 (6 bases). With 5 bases removed from V and 3 bases from J, the gap between germline ends came to 9 bases. The CDR3 consists of 13 residues. Per germline, CDR1 SGHNT and CDR2 YENEEA. CDR3 in amino acids: CASSRGTTDTQYF. CDR3 in DNA: TGTGCCAGCAGCCGCGGGACTACAGATACGCAGTATTTT.

This chain links TRBV28 with TRBJ2-5; TRBD1 aligns across 9 bases. This CDR3 contains 16 residues. Trimming removed 3 bases from V and 11 bases from J; junction bases left unmatched: 16. Germline-derived CDR1 and CDR2 are MDHEN and SYDVKM. CDR3 region: CASSFSGTGTLYEQYF. The CDR3 DNA is TGTGCCAGCAGTTTTAGTGGGACAGGGACCCTCTATGAGCAGTACTTC.

There are a few counts of this clonotype. The CDR3 DNA follows: TGCGCCAGCAGCTTGGTCGGCCGGTTCGGGGTGGAGACCCAGTACTTC. Protein sequence: CASSLVGRFGVETQYF. The chain is built from TRBV5-1 and TRBJ2-4; tentatively, D is TRBD2 (5 bases). The J call may be wrong; the DNA end is better matched by TRBJ2-5. This CDR3 is built from 16 residues. Germline loops: CDR1 SGHRS, CDR2 YFSETQ.

At least ten counts were recorded for this clonotype. This chain uses TRBV7-2 with TRBJ2-7; unclear D gene. This CDR3 comprises 16 residues. CDR1 is SGHTA and CDR2 is FQGNSA in the germline V gene. V lost 5 bases and J lost 7, with 24 bases in between. CDR3 loop: CASSGQTTPAVGEQYF. For the CDR3, the DNA is TGTGCCAGCAGCGGCCAGACCACCCCCGCGGTGGGGGAGCAGTACTTC.

This clonotype was detected a few times. This may stem from a read error, because a much larger clone lies one nucleotide away. The CDR3 nucleotides are TGCAGCGTTGGAGGGGAACGGACTAGCGGGATCGGAGGGTACTTC. Its protein is CSVGGERTSGIGGYF. The chain combines TRBV29-1 with TRBJ2-7; 12 nucleotides line up with TRBD2. Germline V lookup: CDR1 SQVTM, CDR2 ANQGSEA. V lost 4 bases and J lost 12; bases outside the gene matches: 16. The CDR3 consists of 15 residues.